This TCR beta chain was sequenced during a study of shared clonotypes between healthy human individuals. Assay: immunoSEQ multiplex PCR; the TCRdb copy retains only in-frame clones and omits some. The sample carries about 2 million clones, 85% to 95% recorded once. Researchers partitioned CD4+ cells into CD45RA+ naive and CD45RA-negative memory subsets. V lost 1 base to trimming and J lost 0 bases, with 4 bases between them. The germline CDR1 and CDR2 sequences are SNHLY and FYNNEI. The CDR3 totals 14 residues. With regard to this clone: The sample contains more than one DNA sequence encoding this CDR3.

The sequenced material came from naive CD4+ T cells sorted from blood. Subset reported: CD45RA+ positively selected. The origin of this receptor is a man between 18 and 35 years old in good health. The rearrangement joins TRBV2 to TRBJ2-4, with D uncertain. In DNA, the CDR3 is TGTGCCAGCAGTGAAGGACTAGCCAAAAACATTCAGTACTTC. As protein: CASSEGLAKNIQYF.